This TCR beta chain was recovered during a study of blood T cell repertoires in COVID-19. Germline trimming cut 4 bases from V and 0 bases from J; bases unmatched to any gene: 8. Germline loops: CDR1 MNHEY, CDR2 SVGAGI. The CDR3 covers 16 residues. Here immunoSEQ multiplex PCR was the method, and the copy in TCRdb shows in-frame clones only, minus some. The sample holds about 82,000 clones, about 86% seen once. This receptor was identified in a man older than 75 with acute or convalescent COVID-19. The sample was peripheral blood. The J gene is TRBJ2-7, the V gene TRBV6-5, with 8 bases aligning to TRBD1. The CDR3 coding sequence is TGTGCCAGCAGTTTTCCTGCCGGGACAGGCTCCTACGAGCAGTACTTC. Translating it yields CASSFPAGTGSYEQYF.